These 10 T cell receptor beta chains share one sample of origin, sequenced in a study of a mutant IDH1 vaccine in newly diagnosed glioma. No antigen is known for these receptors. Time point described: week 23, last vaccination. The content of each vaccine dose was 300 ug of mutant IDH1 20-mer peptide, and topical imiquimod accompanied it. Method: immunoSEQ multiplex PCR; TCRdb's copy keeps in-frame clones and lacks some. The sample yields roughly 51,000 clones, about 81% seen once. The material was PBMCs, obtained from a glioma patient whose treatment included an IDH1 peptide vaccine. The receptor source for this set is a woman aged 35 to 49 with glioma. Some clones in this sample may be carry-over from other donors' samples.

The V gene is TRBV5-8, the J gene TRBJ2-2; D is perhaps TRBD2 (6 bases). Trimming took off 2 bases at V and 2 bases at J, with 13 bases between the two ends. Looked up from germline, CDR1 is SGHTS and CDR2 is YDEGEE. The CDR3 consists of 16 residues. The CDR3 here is CASSFRLTSNTGELFF. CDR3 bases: TGTGCCAGCAGCTTCCGTCTAACTAGCAACACCGGGGAGCTGTTTTTT.

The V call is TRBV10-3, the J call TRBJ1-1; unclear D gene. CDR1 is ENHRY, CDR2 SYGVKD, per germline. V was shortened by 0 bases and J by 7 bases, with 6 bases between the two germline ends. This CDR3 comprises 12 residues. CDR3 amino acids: CAISESPYEAFF. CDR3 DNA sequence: TGTGCCATCAGTGAGTCTCCGTATGAAGCTTTCTTT.

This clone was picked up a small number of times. CDR3 DNA: TGTGCCAGCAGCTTAATAGCCGGGAACAATCAGCCCCAGCATTTT. Translated, it gives CASSLIAGNNQPQHF. The chain links TRBV7-2 to TRBJ1-5; D is undetermined. Germline values: CDR1 SGHTA, CDR2 FQGNSA. V gave up 2 bases and J gave up 3 bases, with 11 bases separating them. The CDR3 is 15 amino acids.

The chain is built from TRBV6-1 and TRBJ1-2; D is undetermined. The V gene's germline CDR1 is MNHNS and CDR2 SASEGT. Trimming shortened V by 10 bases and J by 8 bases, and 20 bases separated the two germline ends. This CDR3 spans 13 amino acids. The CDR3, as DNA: TGTGCCATTGTAACAGTAGGTTTGAGAGGCTACACCTTC. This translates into CAIVTVGLRGYTF.

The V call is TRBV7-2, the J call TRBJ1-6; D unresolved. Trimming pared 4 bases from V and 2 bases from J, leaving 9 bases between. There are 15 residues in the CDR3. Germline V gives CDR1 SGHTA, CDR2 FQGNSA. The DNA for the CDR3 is TGTGCCAGCAGCTCGCGGCCGACCTATAATTCACCCCTCCACTTT. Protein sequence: CASSSRPTYNSPLHF.

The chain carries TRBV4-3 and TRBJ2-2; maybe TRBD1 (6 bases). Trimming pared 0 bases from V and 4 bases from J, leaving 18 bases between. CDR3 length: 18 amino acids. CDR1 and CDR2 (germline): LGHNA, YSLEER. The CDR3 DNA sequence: TGCGCCAGCAGCCAAGAATGGCCCCAGGGGTTTGGCACCGGGGAGCTGTTTTTT. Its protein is CASSQEWPQGFGTGELFF.

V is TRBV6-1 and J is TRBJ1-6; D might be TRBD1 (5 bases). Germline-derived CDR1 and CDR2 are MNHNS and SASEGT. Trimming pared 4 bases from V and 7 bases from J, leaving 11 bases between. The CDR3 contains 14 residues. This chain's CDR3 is CASSAGLINSPLHF. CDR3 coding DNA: TGTGCCAGCAGTGCGGGACTGATCAATTCACCCCTCCACTTT.

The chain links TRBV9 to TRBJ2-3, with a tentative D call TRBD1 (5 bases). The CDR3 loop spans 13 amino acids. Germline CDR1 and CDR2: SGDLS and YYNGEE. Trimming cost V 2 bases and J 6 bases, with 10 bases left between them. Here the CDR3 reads CASSVPSGDTQYF. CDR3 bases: TGTGCCAGCAGCGTCCCTTCAGGGGATACGCAGTATTTT.

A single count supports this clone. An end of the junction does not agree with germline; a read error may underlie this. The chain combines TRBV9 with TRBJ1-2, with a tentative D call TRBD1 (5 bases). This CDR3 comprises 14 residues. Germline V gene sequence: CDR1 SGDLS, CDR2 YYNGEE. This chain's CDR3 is CASSGGFRVKTEAW. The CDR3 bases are TGTGCCAGCAGCGGGGGGTTCCGAGTGAAAACTGAGGCTTGG. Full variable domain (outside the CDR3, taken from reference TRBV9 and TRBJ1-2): DSGVTQTPKHLITATGQRVTLRCSPRSGDLSVYWYQQSLDQGLQFLIQYYNGEERAKGNILERFSAQQFPDLHSELNLSSLELGDSALYFCASSGGFRVKTEAWGSGTRLTVV.

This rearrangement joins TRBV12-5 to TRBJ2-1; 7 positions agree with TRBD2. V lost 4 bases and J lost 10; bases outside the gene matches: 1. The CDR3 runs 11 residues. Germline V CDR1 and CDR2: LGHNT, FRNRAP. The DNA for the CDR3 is TGTGCTAGTGGTTCGGGGGGAGAGCAGTTCTTC. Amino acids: CASGSGGEQFF.